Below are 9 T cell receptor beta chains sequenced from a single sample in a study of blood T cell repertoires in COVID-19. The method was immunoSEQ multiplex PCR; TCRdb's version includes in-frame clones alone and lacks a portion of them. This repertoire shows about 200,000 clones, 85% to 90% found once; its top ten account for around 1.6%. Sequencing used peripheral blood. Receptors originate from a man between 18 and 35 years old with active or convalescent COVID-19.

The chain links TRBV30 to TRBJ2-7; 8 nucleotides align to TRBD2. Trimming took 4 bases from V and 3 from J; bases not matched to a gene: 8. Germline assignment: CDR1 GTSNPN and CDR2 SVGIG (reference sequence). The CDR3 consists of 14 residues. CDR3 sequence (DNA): TGTGCCTGGAAGTCGGCGGGGGGTCTCTACGAGCAGTACTTC. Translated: CAWKSAGGLYEQYF.

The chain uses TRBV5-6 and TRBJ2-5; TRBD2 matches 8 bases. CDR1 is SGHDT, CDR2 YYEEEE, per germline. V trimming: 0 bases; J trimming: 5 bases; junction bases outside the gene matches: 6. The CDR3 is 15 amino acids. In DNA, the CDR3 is TGTGCCAGCAGCTTGGGGACTAGCCCAGGGGAGACCCAGTACTTC. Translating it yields CASSLGTSPGETQYF.

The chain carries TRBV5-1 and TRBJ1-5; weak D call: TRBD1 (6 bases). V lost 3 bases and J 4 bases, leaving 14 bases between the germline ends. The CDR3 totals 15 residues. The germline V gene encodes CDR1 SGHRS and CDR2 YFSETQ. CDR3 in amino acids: CASSWTGTHNQPQHF. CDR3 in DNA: TGCGCCAGCAGCTGGACCGGGACACATAATCAGCCCCAGCATTTT.

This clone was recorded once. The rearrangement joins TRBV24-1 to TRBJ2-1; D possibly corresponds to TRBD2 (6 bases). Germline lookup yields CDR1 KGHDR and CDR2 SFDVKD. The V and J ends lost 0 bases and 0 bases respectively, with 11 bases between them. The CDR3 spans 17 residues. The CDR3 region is CATSDLHAGLSYNEQFF. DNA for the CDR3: TGTGCCACCAGTGATTTGCACGCGGGGCTCTCCTACAATGAGCAGTTCTTC.

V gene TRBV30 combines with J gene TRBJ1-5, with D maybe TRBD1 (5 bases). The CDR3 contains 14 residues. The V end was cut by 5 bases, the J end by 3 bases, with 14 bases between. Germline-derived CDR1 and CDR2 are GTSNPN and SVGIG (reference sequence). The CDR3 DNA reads TGTGCCTGGGGCCGGGAGACAGTCAATCAGCCCCAGCATTTT. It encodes CAWGRETVNQPQHF.

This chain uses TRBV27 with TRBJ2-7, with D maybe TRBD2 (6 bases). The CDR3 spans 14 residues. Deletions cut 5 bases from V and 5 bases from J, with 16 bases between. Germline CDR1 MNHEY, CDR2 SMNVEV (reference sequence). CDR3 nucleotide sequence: TGTGCCAGCAGTCGTTCGGCGGGGATCGACGAGCAGTACTTC. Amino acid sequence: CASSRSAGIDEQYF.

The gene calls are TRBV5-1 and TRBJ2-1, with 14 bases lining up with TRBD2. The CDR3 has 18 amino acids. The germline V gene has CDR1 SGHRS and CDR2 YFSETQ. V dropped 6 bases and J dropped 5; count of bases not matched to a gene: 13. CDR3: CASTPRTSGRTGNNEQFF. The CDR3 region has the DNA TGCGCCAGCACCCCGAGGACTAGCGGGAGGACAGGGAACAATGAGCAGTTCTTC.

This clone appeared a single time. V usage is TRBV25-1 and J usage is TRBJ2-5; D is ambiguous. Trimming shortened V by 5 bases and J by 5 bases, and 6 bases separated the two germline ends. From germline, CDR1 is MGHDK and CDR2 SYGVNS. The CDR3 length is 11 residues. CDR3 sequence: CASSFIETQYF. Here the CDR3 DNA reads TGTGCCAGCAGTTTTATCGAGACCCAGTACTTC.

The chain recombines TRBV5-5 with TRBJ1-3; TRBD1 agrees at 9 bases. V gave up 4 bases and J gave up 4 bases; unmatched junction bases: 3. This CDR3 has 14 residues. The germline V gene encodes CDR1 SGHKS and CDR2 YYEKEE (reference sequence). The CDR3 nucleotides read TGTGCCAGCAGCACCGGGACAGGGGGAAACACCATATATTTT. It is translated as CASSTGTGGNTIYF.